These 8 T cell receptor beta chains were all obtained from the same sample, sequenced in a study of T cells in Graves' hyperthyroidism and ophthalmopathy. Amplification yielded TCR beta CDR3 regions, with RNA transcripts as the source. A first-round RT-PCR of the TCR CDR3 used the HTBI primer set. TCRdb re-called the multiplex PCR reads through MiXCR, storing one row per CDR3 protein. Here the sample spans approximately 700,000 distinct CDR3 sequences, over 15% being singletons. The sample consisted of blood. These receptors were taken from a man between 18 and 29 years old with Graves' hyperthyroidism.

The chain couples TRBV28 to TRBJ1-3; tentative D call: TRBD1 (5 bases). Germline V CDR1 and CDR2: MDHEN, SYDVKM. Trimming stripped 4 bases from V and 5 bases from J, with 12 bases between. The CDR3 sequence is 14 residues long. CDR3: CASSSGRTRNTIYF. The CDR3 DNA follows: TGTGCCAGCAGTTCGGGACGTACGCGAAACACCATATATTTT.

The table lists this clonotype with a count of one. V gene TRBV27 combines with J gene TRBJ1-5, with 8 bases matching TRBD1. The ends lost 1 base at V and 5 bases at J; junction bases unmatched: 7. CDR3 length equals 16 residues. The germline V gene has CDR1 MNHEY and CDR2 SMNVEV (reference sequence). CDR3 coding DNA: TGTGCCAGCAGTTTATATGGACAGGGTCCCCATCAGCCCCAGCATTTT. Amino acid sequence: CASSLYGQGPHQPQHF.

V and J are TRBV29-1 and TRBJ1-2; D is unresolved. Trimming left V 3 bases short and J 4 bases short, with 6 bases between. Germline assignment: CDR1 SQVTM and CDR2 ANQGSEA. The CDR3 is 11 amino acids. The CDR3 is CSVDGGYGYTF. In DNA form, the CDR3 reads TGCAGCGTTGATGGCGGCTATGGCTACACCTTC.

The chain combines TRBV7-9 with TRBJ2-7, with D hard to call. CDR1 and CDR2 (germline): SEHNR, FQNEAQ (reference sequence). The CDR3 is 15 residues long. Trimming stripped 7 bases from V and 0 bases from J, with 16 bases between. The CDR3 loop reads CASTPTPGSSYEQYF. The CDR3 DNA is TGTGCCAGCACTCCCACTCCTGGCAGCTCCTACGAGCAGTACTTC.

This clonotype was found a few times. The chain is built from TRBV28 and TRBJ2-7, with 8 bases that match TRBD1. Losses at the gene ends were 5 bases for V and 10 bases for J; bases not matched to a gene: 19. This CDR3 is 16 amino acids long. Germline V gives CDR1 MDHEN, CDR2 SYDVKM. CDR3 in DNA: TGTGCCAGCAGTCCTCCCGGGACAGGTTGCGCCATCGACCAGTACTTC. This codes for CASSPPGTGCAIDQYF.

The V call is TRBV7-9, the J call TRBJ2-1, with D perhaps TRBD1 (5 bases). This CDR3 is 15 amino acids long. Germline V lookup: CDR1 SEHNR, CDR2 FQNEAQ (reference sequence). V was clipped by 1 base and J by 6 bases, with 13 bases between them. The CDR3 DNA reads TGTGCCAGCAGCTTAGATAGGGGAATCGGCAATGAGCAGTTCTTC. Translated: CASSLDRGIGNEQFF.

This clonotype has more than one count but fewer than ten. The chain has TRBV6-5 and TRBJ1-6; the D gene is possibly TRBD1 (5 bases). The ends were cut back, 2 bases at V and 4 bases at J, with 9 bases in the middle. Looked up from germline, CDR1 is MNHEY and CDR2 is SVGAGI. The CDR3 totals 15 residues. CDR3 protein: CASSYQTAYNSPLHF. CDR3 sequence (DNA): TGTGCCAGCAGTTACCAGACAGCTTATAATTCACCCCTCCACTTT.

This clonotype was recorded at least ten times. The V and J genes are TRBV3-1 and TRBJ2-5; TRBD1 agrees at 7 bases. Losses at the gene ends were 5 bases for V and 1 base for J; bases not matched to a gene: 4. The CDR3 sequence is 14 residues long. The V gene's germline CDR1 is LGHDT and CDR2 YNNKEL (reference sequence). In DNA form, the CDR3 reads TGTGCCAGCAGCGGACAGGCGACCCAAGAGACCCAGTACTTC. This codes for CASSGQATQETQYF.